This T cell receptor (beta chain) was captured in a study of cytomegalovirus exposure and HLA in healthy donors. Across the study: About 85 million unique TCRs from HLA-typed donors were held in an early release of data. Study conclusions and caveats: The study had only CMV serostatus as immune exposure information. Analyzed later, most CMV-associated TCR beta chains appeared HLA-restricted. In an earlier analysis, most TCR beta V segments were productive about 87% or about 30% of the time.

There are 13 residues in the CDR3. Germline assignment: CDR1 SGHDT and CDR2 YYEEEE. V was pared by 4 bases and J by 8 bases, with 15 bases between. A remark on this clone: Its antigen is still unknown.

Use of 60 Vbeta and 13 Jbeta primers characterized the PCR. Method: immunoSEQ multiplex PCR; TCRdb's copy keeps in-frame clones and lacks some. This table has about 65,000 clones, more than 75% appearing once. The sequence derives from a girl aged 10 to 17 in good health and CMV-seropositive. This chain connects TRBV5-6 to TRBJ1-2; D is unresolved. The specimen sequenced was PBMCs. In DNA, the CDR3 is TGTGCCAGCAGCCAAAATCGGGGTCGGGGCTACACCTTC. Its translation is CASSQNRGRGYTF. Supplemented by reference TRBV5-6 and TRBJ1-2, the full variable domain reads DAGVTQSPTHLIKTRGQQVTLRCSPKSGHDTVSWYQQALGQGPQFIFQYYEEEERQRGNFPDRFSGHQFPNYSSELNVNALLLGDSALYLCASSQNRGRGYTFGSGTRLTVV.